This T cell receptor beta chain was obtained from a study of shared clonotypes between healthy human individuals. Healthy HIV-negative adults without recent acute infections or vaccinations served as donors. CDR1 and CDR2 from the germline V gene are MDHEN and SYDVKM. This CDR3 region has 15 residues. Trimming stripped 11 bases from V and 0 bases from J, with 14 bases between. Sequencing used immunoSEQ multiplex PCR; TCRdb keeps in-frame clones, though not all of them. The table records under 1,900,000 clones, around 98.5% of them present only once. This chain joins TRBV28 and TRBJ2-6; the D gene is possibly TRBD1 (7 bases). This TCR derives from a man younger than 45 in good health. The sample consisted of naive CD4+ T cells sorted from blood. Subset: CD45RA+ positively selected. The CDR3 loop is CACRRGASGANVLTF. The CDR3 bases are TGTGCCTGCCGCAGGGGGGCCTCTGGGGCCAACGTCCTGACTTTC. The full variable domain, completed using reference TRBV28 and TRBJ2-6, is DVKVTQSSRYLVKRTGEKVFLECVQDMDHENMFWYRQDPGLGLRLIYFSYDVKMKEKGDIPEGYSVSREKKERFSLILESASTNQTSMYLCACRRGASGANVLTFGAGSRLTVL.